Following are 13 T cell receptor beta chains from one sample sequenced in a study of graft-versus-host responses after intestinal transplantation. Which antigens these TCRs recognize remains unknown. Here immunoSEQ multiplex PCR was the method, and the copy in TCRdb shows in-frame clones only, minus some. The sample yields about 90,000 clones, 80% to 95% seen once. Sequences were derived from unstimulated CD4+ T cells sorted from spleen or lymph node cells, sampled before intestinal transplant. All receptors come from a human donor who received an intestinal transplant.

This chain uses TRBV7-9 with TRBJ1-1, with D possibly TRBD1 on 5 matching bases. CDR1 and CDR2 from the germline V gene are SEHNR and FQNEAQ (reference sequence). V shed 1 base and J shed 7 bases, with 16 bases lying between them. The CDR3 totals 15 residues. CDR3 bases: TGTGCCAGCAGCTTAGTGAGAGGGGCCCCGATTGAAGCTTTCTTT. This gives the protein CASSLVRGAPIEAFF.

The chain employs TRBV7-6 and TRBJ2-5, with D unresolved. The tail of the sequence fits TRBJ2-7 better, so the J call may be wrong. This CDR3 has 13 residues. CDR1 SGHVS and CDR2 FNYEAQ come from the germline V gene. The CDR3 coding sequence is TGTGCCAGCAGCTTTGGAGACAATTACGAGCAGTACTTC. It specifies CASSFGDNYEQYF.

The V call is TRBV5-8, the J call TRBJ2-2; 14 bases align to TRBD2. Germline loops: CDR1 SGHTS, CDR2 YDEGEE. The CDR3 runs 17 residues. J lost 5 bases, V lost 4 bases, and 7 bases had no gene match. CDR3 DNA: TGTGCCAGCAGCGCGGCCTGGACTAGCGGGAGGACCGGGGAGCTGTTTTTT. This codes for CASSAAWTSGRTGELFF.

The J gene is TRBJ1-2, the V gene TRBV30; maybe TRBD1 (5 bases). V lost 3 bases, J lost 4 bases, and 24 bases lay in between. This CDR3 spans 17 amino acids. Germline CDR1 GTSNPN, CDR2 SVGIG (reference sequence). As DNA, the CDR3 is TGTGCCTGGAGGCTAGCGAATAGGGTAGGGACTTCCTATGGCTACACCTTC. This sequence encodes CAWRLANRVGTSYGYTF.

The chain is built from TRBV6-1 and TRBJ1-1; D uncertain. V lost 3 bases and J 4 bases, leaving 21 bases between the germline ends. CDR1 and CDR2 from the germline V gene are MNHNS and SASEGT. CDR3 length: 17 residues. CDR3 residues: CASSDGTQRVGFTEAFF. The CDR3 DNA reads TGTGCCAGCAGTGACGGAACCCAGAGGGTCGGTTTCACTGAAGCTTTCTTT.

The chain has TRBV29-1 and TRBJ2-7; D not certain. Germline-derived CDR1 and CDR2 are SQVTM and ANQGSEA. The V gene lost 5 bases and the J gene lost 0 bases, with 17 bases spanning the gap. The CDR3 covers 15 residues. The CDR3: CSVMTTKPSSYEQYF. The DNA of the CDR3 is TGCAGCGTTATGACAACTAAACCCAGCTCCTACGAGCAGTACTTC.

In this sample, this clone turned up a few times. The chain has TRBV9 and TRBJ2-2, with 7 bases aligning to TRBD2. Losses at the gene ends were 3 bases for V and 7 bases for J; bases not matched to a gene: 9. The germline CDR1 and CDR2 sequences are SGDLS and YYNGEE. The CDR3 sequence is 15 residues long. In DNA, the CDR3 is TGTGCCAGCAGCGGTCTCTTAGCGGGCGGCGGGGAGCTGTTTTTT. Translation gives CASSGLLAGGGELFF.

The chain uses TRBV15 and TRBJ2-1; TRBD2 is a possible D gene (5 bases). Germline lookup yields CDR1 LNHNV and CDR2 YYDKDF (reference sequence). The CDR3 length is 15 residues. Trimming cost V 5 bases and J 1 base, with 12 bases left between them. The CDR3 bases are TGTGCCACCAGCGGGAGAGCTACGTCCTACAATGAGCAGTTCTTC. The encoded protein is CATSGRATSYNEQFF.

The V gene is TRBV5-1, the J gene TRBJ2-4; D may be TRBD2 (6 bases). The germline V and J ends were trimmed by 0 bases and 6 bases, with 7 bases remaining between them. CDR1 and CDR2 from the germline V gene are SGHRS and YFSETQ. The CDR3 extends over 13 amino acids. The CDR3 DNA follows: TGCGCCAGCAGCTTGGCCGGGAGAAACATTCAGTACTTC. The encoded protein is CASSLAGRNIQYF.

The chain uses TRBV18 and TRBJ2-3, with D possibly being TRBD2 (6 bases). Germline V gives CDR1 KGHSH, CDR2 LQKENI. CDR3 length equals 15 residues. Deletions cut 2 bases from V and 6 bases from J, with 15 bases between. CDR3 region: CASSPAGRAPDTQYF. CDR3 sequence (DNA): TGTGCCAGCTCACCAGCGGGAAGGGCGCCGGATACGCAGTATTTT.

Remarks on this clone: The junction departs from the called germline gene at one end, perhaps through a read error. This chain joins TRBV4-1 and TRBJ1-1, with D possibly matching TRBD1 (6 bases). CDR3 length: 16 residues. Germline values: CDR1 MGHRA, CDR2 YSYEKL. The CDR3 protein is CASSRPLPTGNPEAFF. CDR3 DNA sequence: TGCGCCAGCAGCCGACCACTACCAACAGGGAACCCTGAAGCTTTCTTT.

This sequence joins TRBV27 and TRBJ2-3; the match to TRBD1 covers 9 bases. Germline lookup yields CDR1 MNHEY and CDR2 SMNVEV (reference sequence). The CDR3 sequence is 15 residues long. V shed 8 bases, J shed 0 bases, and the junction held 6 bases outside the gene matches. In DNA, the CDR3 is TGTGCCAGCCGAAACAGGGGGCTAAGCACAGATACGCAGTATTTT. Translated, it gives CASRNRGLSTDTQYF.

The CDR3 DNA reads TGTGCCAGCAGTTTATATACCCCCAGCTACGAGCAGTACTTC. Amino acids: CASSLYTPSYEQYF. The gene calls are TRBV27 and TRBJ2-7, with D unresolved. The CDR3 has 14 residues. Germline V gene data show CDR1 as MNHEY and CDR2 as SMNVEV (reference sequence). The V end lost 1 base, the J end lost 3 bases, and 10 bases lay between the germline ends.